This TCR beta chain came from a study of cytomegalovirus exposure and HLA in healthy donors. General observations from the study: In a later analysis, at a false discovery rate of 0.05, 16,951 TCR beta sequences matched HLA alleles. DRB1 showed the most TCR associations and HLA-C the fewest in a later analysis, as rates varied by HLA locus. Certain sequence variants were highly shared and formed a cluster, and this cluster was likely a sequencing artifact. Most TCR sequences were uncommon, yet certain public TCRs appeared in many donors.

Comments on this clone: Its antigen is still unknown.

Trimming at V came to 3 bases and at J to 9 bases, leaving 8 bases not matched to a gene. Germline-derived CDR1 and CDR2 are SGDLS and YYNGEE. The CDR3 contains 14 residues. Researchers ran the PCR with 60 Vbeta and 13 Jbeta primers. Libraries were prepared by immunoSEQ multiplex PCR; TCRdb keeps only in-frame clonotypes and omits some of them. The table records some 140,000 clones, about 74% of them present only once. The sequence was obtained from a woman aged 55 to 70 in good health and CMV-seronegative. V and J are TRBV9 and TRBJ2-1; 8 nucleotides match TRBD2. The sample consisted of PBMCs. The CDR3: CASSGVAGPVEQFF. CDR3 coding DNA: TGTGCCAGCAGCGGAGTAGCGGGGCCAGTTGAGCAGTTCTTC.